The next 3 T cell receptor beta chains were all read from a single sample in a study of vaccination and CD4 T cells after COVID-19. Cultured CD4+ T cell DNA was sequenced using the Oncomine TCR Beta short-read assay. Each CDR3 protein gets one entry after TCRdb re-called the PCR reads with MiXCR. The table records roughly 20,000 distinct CDR3 sequences, approximately 26% of them present only once. Treatment here: roughly 11-day PBMC culture with coronavirus spike peptide pools or control peptides (ViraFEST assay). Their cognate antigens are unknown. Sequences were obtained from cultured CD4+ T cells from blood. Source of these receptors: a human donor with COVID-19.

This clonotype was detected only a few times. V gene TRBV2 combines with J gene TRBJ2-5, with TRBD2 identical over 13 bases. Germline CDR1 SNHLY, CDR2 FYNNEI. The CDR3 has 15 amino acids. V trimming: 7 bases; J trimming: 4 bases; junction bases outside the gene matches: 6. CDR3 protein: CASTTGTSGVETQYF. The CDR3 nucleotides are TGTGCCAGCACCACCGGGACTAGCGGGGTAGAGACCCAGTACTTC.

This clonotype occurred a few times. The chain joins TRBV20-1 to TRBJ2-3; 13 bases agree with TRBD2. Losses at the gene ends were 3 bases for V and 2 bases for J; bases not matched to a gene: 11. This CDR3 spans 18 amino acids. CDR1 is DFQATT, CDR2 SNEGSKA, per germline (reference sequence). The CDR3 protein is CSASGLAGDATPTDTQYF. CDR3 nucleotide sequence: TGCAGTGCTAGCGGACTAGCGGGGGATGCTACCCCCACAGATACGCAGTATTTT.

The CDR3 loop is CASSLGVAVETQYF. The CDR3 DNA sequence: TGTGCCAGCAGCTTAGGGGTAGCGGTGGAGACCCAGTACTTC. The rearrangement joins TRBV7-2 to TRBJ2-5; a weak D match, TRBD2 (6 bases). The CDR3 runs to 14 residues. Germline V gene lookup returns CDR1 SGHTA and CDR2 FQGNSA. V was shortened by 1 base and J by 5 bases, with 11 bases between the two germline ends. The full variable domain, in which reference TRBV7-2 and TRBJ2-5 provide the parts outside the CDR3, is GAGVSQSPSNKVTEKGKDVELRCDPISGHTALYWYRQSLGQGLEFLIYFQGNSAPDKSGLPSDRFSAERTGGSVSTLTIQRTQQEDSAVYLCASSLGVAVETQYFGPGTRLLVL.